This TCR beta chain was recovered during a study of CD8 T cells in ankylosing spondylitis. The study, taken as a whole, reports: Certain motif variants had earlier appeared in reactive arthritis synovial fluid and blood. About 8 highly homologous variants made up a TCR beta motif, and this motif appeared characteristic of ankylosing spondylitis blood.

At least ten counts were recorded for this clonotype. Its antigen remains unknown. Quantitative barcoded 5'-RACE was used to prepare TCR beta libraries. TCRdb re-called the 5' RACE reads through MiXCR, storing one row per CDR3 protein. The profile shows around 230,000 distinct CDR3 sequences, around 9.2% of them singletons. The germline V gene has CDR1 MNHEY and CDR2 SMNVEV (reference sequence). V trimming: 3 bases; J trimming: 4 bases; junction bases outside the gene matches: 10. This CDR3 region has 17 residues. The sequenced sample was blood, either unsorted or a sorted T cell fraction (not recorded which). The source is a male donor with ankylosing spondylitis or in good health (not recorded which). The chain joins TRBV27 to TRBJ2-1; TRBD1 matches at 9 bases. CDR3 nucleotides: TGTGCCAGCAGTTTGCCCTCGGGACAGGGCTTGTACAATGAGCAGTTCTTC. As protein: CASSLPSGQGLYNEQFF.